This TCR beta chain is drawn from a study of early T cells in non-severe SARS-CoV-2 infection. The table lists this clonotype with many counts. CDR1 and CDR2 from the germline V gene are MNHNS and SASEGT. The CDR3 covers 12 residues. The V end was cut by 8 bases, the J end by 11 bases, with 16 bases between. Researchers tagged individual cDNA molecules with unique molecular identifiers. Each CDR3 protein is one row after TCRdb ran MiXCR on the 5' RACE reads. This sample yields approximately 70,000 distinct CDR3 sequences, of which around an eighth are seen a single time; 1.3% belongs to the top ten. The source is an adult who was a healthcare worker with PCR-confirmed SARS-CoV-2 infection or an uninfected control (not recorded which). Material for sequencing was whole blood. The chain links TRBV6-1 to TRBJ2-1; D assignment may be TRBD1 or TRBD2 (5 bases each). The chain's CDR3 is CASFLSGTQQFF. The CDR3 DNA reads TGTGCCAGCTTCTTAAGTGGGACCCAGCAGTTCTTC.